This T cell receptor (beta chain) was documented in a study of T cell repertoires in cytomegalovirus infection. At the level of the study: Carrying CMV and the relevant HLA type showed in public TCR beta signatures.

Trimming took 6 bases from V and 3 from J, leaving 9 bases between them. The CDR3 has 13 residues. Germline V gene sequence: CDR1 MNHEY, CDR2 SMNVEV (reference sequence). TCRdb fed the reads into MiXCR, producing one record per CDR3 protein. Seen here are more than 500,000 distinct CDR3 sequences, more than 15% observed once, and the top ten hold roughly 25%. The study, taken as a whole, reports: The ex vivo response was dominated by HLA-C-restricted CMV-specific TCR beta clonotypes. The cumulative frequency of public TCR beta families distinguished individuals who carried CMV together with the relevant HLA.

This clonotype was picked up a small number of times. Its antigen is currently unknown. Sequencing was done on a sample of CD8+ T cells from PBMCs. The gene calls are TRBV27 and TRBJ1-3; unclear D gene. This receptor was obtained from a human donor in good health (CMV status not recorded). Some clones in this sample may be carry-over from other donors' samples. CDR3 region: CASRRDLGNTIYF. In DNA, the CDR3 is TGTGCCAGCAGGAGGGATCTTGGAAACACCATATATTTT.